This entry concerns a single TCR beta chain. Its target is unknown. This sample is part of a study of graft-versus-host responses after intestinal transplantation. Background on the study: Multivisceral, liver-intestinal, or isolated intestinal grafts were transplanted into recipients. Findings and limits, study-wide: Early post-transplant declines in HvG were associated with peak levels of circulating GvH clones. GvH clones surfaced in recipient marrow, some emerging earlier in ileum or blood.

Repertoires were generated with immunoSEQ multiplex PCR, while TCRdb's copy carries only in-frame clones and drops some. Among 20,000 to 30,000 clones, over 90% were seen once, and the ten largest hold 2%. Trimming removed 7 bases at V and 2 bases at J, with 7 bases between. In germline, CDR1 is SGHAT, CDR2 FQNNGV. CDR3 length: 12 amino acids. This material consisted of PBMCs, taken roughly 38 days after intestinal transplant. The chain couples TRBV11-2 to TRBJ2-3; no firm D call. The receptor's source is a human patient who received an intestinal transplant, so some T cells may come from the graft donor. CDR3 residues: CASNPYTDTQYF. In DNA, the CDR3 is TGTGCCAGCAACCCATACACAGATACGCAGTATTTT.